Reported below is one TCR beta chain. The antigen remains undetermined. This entry is derived from a study of cytomegalovirus exposure and HLA in healthy donors. CDR1 is MNHEY, CDR2 SVGAGI, per germline. CDR3 size: 15 residues. V lost 6 bases to trimming and J lost 4 bases; unmatched junction nucleotides: 9. PCR primers comprised 60 Vbeta and 13 Jbeta primers. Authors' analysis steps: Later reanalysis found roughly 80 million unique TCR beta chains, around 9.9 million of them shared. The protocol was immunoSEQ multiplex PCR, while the TCRdb copy is restricted to in-frame clones and leaves out a portion. That table furnishes V, J and clone size, whereas the DNA furnished D and trimming. The table records 75,000 to 80,000 clones, over 70% of them present only once. Study observations and caveats: Analyses of presence/absence relied on an assumption of roughly uniform sequencing depth across donors. The authors considered a cluster of highly shared sequence variants likely to be a sequencing artifact.

Sequencing was done on a sample of PBMCs. The V gene is TRBV6-5, the J gene TRBJ2-7; 10 bases fit TRBD1. The TCR sequence derives from a man aged 40-49 years in good health and CMV-seronegative. In nucleotides, the CDR3 is TGTGCCAGCAGCCAGGGACAGGGGCTGTCTTACGAGCAGTACTTC. Protein product: CASSQGQGLSYEQYF.